This T cell receptor (beta chain) was recovered during a study of blood T cell repertoires in COVID-19. The overall study: Spain, Italy and the United States supplied samples that represented acute and convalescent COVID-19. T cells, B-cell-depleted T cells, or PBMCs supplied cDNA or gDNA.

Generated by immunoSEQ multiplex PCR, the TCRdb table keeps only in-frame clones and is missing some. This sample carries 180,000 or so clones, 65% to 85% of them seen once, and the ten largest clones take approximately 2.4%. Trimming stripped 2 bases from V and 3 bases from J, with 15 bases between. Per the germline V gene, CDR1 is GTSNPN and CDR2 is SVGIG (reference sequence). The CDR3 loop spans 15 amino acids. The chain employs TRBV30 and TRBJ2-3; possible D gene TRBD1, 6 bases. The sequenced sample was peripheral blood. The source of this sequence is a human donor with acute or convalescent COVID-19. The donor label of this sample is uncertain. CDR3 nucleotide sequence: TGTGCCTGGAGTCCGACAGGAAAGTTGACAGATACGCAGTATTTT. Encoded protein: CAWSPTGKLTDTQYF.